What follows are 30 T cell receptor beta chains derived from one specimen sequenced in a study of tumor and adjacent non-tumor tissue in lung cancer. The library came from three nested PCR rounds adapted from ARM-PCR protocols. Each CDR3 protein is one row after TCRdb ran MiXCR on the multiplex PCR reads. The data hold 75,000 to 100,000 distinct CDR3 sequences, with 65% to 75% observed a single time. No cell sorting was done before RNA was extracted from the tissue. Sequenced material: lung tumor tissue. These receptors were taken from a man aged 60 to 69 with non-small cell lung cancer.

This clonotype turned up a few times. This may be a read error: a much more frequent sequence differs by one nucleotide. The genes are TRBV12-3 or TRBV12-4 and TRBJ1-2; D gene uncertain. The CDR3 has 12 amino acids. Here the CDR3 DNA reads TGTGCCAACAGTTTCTACAGTAATGGCTACACCTTC. Its protein product is CANSFYSNGYTF.

This clonotype was recorded a few times. The junction and the germline gene differ at one end; a read error may be behind it. This CDR3 reads CASSPLGTGEDIQYF. In DNA form, the CDR3 reads TGTGCTAGCAGTCCACTCGGGACAGGTGAAGACATTCAGTACTTC. This chain uses TRBV12-3 or TRBV12-4 with TRBJ2-4; TRBD1 matches 8 bases. CDR3 size: 15 residues.

Notes on this clonotype: A much more abundant neighbour one base away suggests this may be a read error. The gene calls are TRBV20-1 and TRBJ1-1; D might be TRBD1 (5 bases). CDR1 is DFQATT and CDR2 is SNEGSKA in the germline V gene (reference sequence). V lost 3 bases and J 0 bases, leaving 11 bases between the germline ends. The CDR3 has 14 amino acids. The CDR3 bases are TGCAGTGCTAGCGGGGCCAGGGTGAACACTGAAGCTTTCTTT. Translated, it gives CSASGARVNTEAFF.

This clonotype appeared many times. This chain connects TRBV12-3 or TRBV12-4 to TRBJ2-7; D remains ambiguous. V was pared by 2 bases and J by 0 bases, with 8 bases between. The CDR3 has 14 residues. The CDR3 loop is CASSLFTISYEQYF. The CDR3 DNA follows: TGTGCCAGCAGTTTATTCACGATCTCCTACGAGCAGTACTTC.

Concerning this clonotype: One end of the junction fails to match germline, which may point to a read error. The chain employs TRBV4-2 and TRBJ2-3, with TRBD2 matching 8 bases. Germline V gives CDR1 LGHNA, CDR2 YNFKEQ. CDR3 length equals 17 residues. CDR3: CANSQALGGLEGNTQYF. CDR3 bases: TGTGCCAACAGCCAAGCCTTAGGGGGACTAGAGGGAAATACGCAGTATTTT.

This chain connects TRBV29-1 to TRBJ2-7; 9 nucleotides agree with TRBD1. Germline values: CDR1 SQVTM, CDR2 ANQGSEA. This CDR3 comprises 12 residues. Trimming at V came to 8 bases and at J to 7 bases, leaving 9 bases not matched to a gene. The CDR3 region has the DNA TGCAGCACGGGACAGGGCAGTGGAGAGCAGTACTTC. Residues: CSTGQGSGEQYF.

In its sample, this clonotype was seen once. The V and J genes are TRBV12-3 or TRBV12-4 and TRBJ2-3, with unresolved D. There are 16 residues in the CDR3. The V end was cut by 5 bases, the J end by 0 bases, with 15 bases between. Here the CDR3 reads CASSRWAVRSTDTQYF. CDR3 coding DNA: TGTGCCAGCAGTCGGTGGGCGGTCCGTAGCACAGATACGCAGTATTTT.

With respect to this clonotype: An end of the junction differs from the germline gene, which may be a read error. J is TRBJ1-2 and V is TRBV7-8; no clear D gene. Germline values: CDR1 SGHVS, CDR2 FQNEAQ. The CDR3 covers 13 residues. The CDR3 DNA follows: TGTGCCAGCAGTTTAGACGTCAGCTATGGCTACACCTTC. This codes for CASSLDVSYGYTF.

About this clonotype itself: This may arise from a read error, as a much more abundant clone is one base away. The V call is TRBV20-1, the J call TRBJ2-3; TRBD1 matches at 11 bases. CDR3 size: 18 residues. J lost 6 bases, V lost 0 bases, and 14 bases had no gene match. In germline, CDR1 is DFQATT, CDR2 SNEGSKA (reference sequence). The CDR3 coding sequence is TGCAGTGCTAGAGATAGTGTACGCGAGTGGACAGGGGGCGATACGCAGTATTTT. This codes for CSARDSVREWTGGDTQYF.

This clonotype has only one observation. A junction end diverges from the germline sequence, so it may reflect a read error. The V call is TRBV12-3 or TRBV12-4, the J call TRBJ2-3; 7 bases agree with TRBD1. This CDR3 has 19 residues. The CDR3 region is CTSTDPGRAGGWSTDTQYF. The CDR3 DNA reads TGTACCAGCACCGACCCGGGGCGGGCAGGGGGATGGAGCACAGATACGCAGTATTTT.

The CDR3 DNA follows: TGTGGCAGTAACCCCCCCCGGAGGAGCTCCTACAATGAGCAGTTCTTC. Its protein is CGSNPPRRSSYNEQFF. This chain uses TRBV11-2 with TRBJ2-1, with a weak D call TRBD2 (5 bases). Germline CDR1 reads SGHAT; CDR2 reads FQNNGV. The CDR3 covers 16 residues.

Worth noting for this clonotype: The junction and the germline gene differ at one end; a read error may be behind it. The CDR3 reads CASSPGVANLEQFF. The CDR3 region has the DNA TGTGCTAGCAGTCCTGGGGTCGCCAATCTGGAGCAGTTCTTC. V and J are TRBV6-5 and TRBJ2-1; no clear D. CDR1 is MNHEY and CDR2 is SVGAGI in the germline V gene. The CDR3 is 14 residues long.

The chain has TRBV12-3 or TRBV12-4 and TRBJ2-6; the D gene is possibly TRBD2 (6 bases). The CDR3 consists of 17 residues. Trimming took 5 bases from V and 0 from J, leaving 14 bases between them. CDR3 amino acids: CASSHGTRVSGANVLTF. The DNA of the CDR3 is TGTGCCAGCAGTCATGGGACTCGTGTCTCTGGGGCCAACGTCCTGACTTTC.

With regard to this clonotype: A much larger clonotype is one base distant, so this may be a read error. V is TRBV7-8 and J is TRBJ2-6; no firm D call. Germline CDR1 and CDR2: SGHVS and FQNEAQ. The CDR3 contains 13 residues. V lost 4 bases, J lost 4 bases, and 5 bases lay in between. In nucleotides, the CDR3 is TGTGCCAGCAGCTCCGCGGGGGCCAACGTCCTGACTTTC. Translating it yields CASSSAGANVLTF. Complete variable domain (other parts from reference TRBV7-8 and TRBJ2-6): GAGVSQSPRYKVAKRGQDVALRCDPISGHVSLFWYQQALGQGPEFLTYFQNEAQLDKSGLPSDRFFAERPEGSVSTLKIQRTQQEDSAVYLCASSSAGANVLTFGAGSRLTVL.

This clonotype was observed many times. J is TRBJ1-3 and V is TRBV6-6; TRBD1 aligns across 8 bases. Germline V gene lookup returns CDR1 MNHNY and CDR2 SVGAGI (reference sequence). This CDR3 has 12 amino acids. Trimming cost V 6 bases and J 11 bases; bases outside gene matches: 6. The CDR3 nucleotides read TGTGCCAGCAGCACAAACAGGGGGGCCATATATTTT. This codes for CASSTNRGAIYF.

This rearrangement joins TRBV29-1 to TRBJ2-1; D may be TRBD2 (6 bases). The germline gives CDR1 SQVTM, CDR2 ANQGSEA. Trimming removed 2 bases at V and 15 bases at J, with 20 bases between. The CDR3 is 13 residues long. CDR3 DNA: TGCAGCGTTGAAAAACAGTGGGGGGATGAACCGTTCTTC. It translates to CSVEKQWGDEPFF.

This clonotype was seen many times. The chain couples TRBV12-3 or TRBV12-4 to TRBJ2-3; 10 bases are a match to TRBD1. After removal of 6 bases from V and 5 bases from J, the junction contained 5 bases not matched to a gene. The CDR3 is 14 residues long. The DNA of the CDR3 is TGTGCCAGCAGCCTAGGGACAGGGGAAGATACGCAGTATTTT. Encoded protein: CASSLGTGEDTQYF.

For this clonotype: A read error may produce the germline difference seen at one junction end. The CDR3 sequence: CTSSQAQASRSLAKNIQYF. CDR3 nucleotides: TGTACCAGCAGCCAAGCGCAGGCTAGCAGATCGCTAGCCAAAAACATTCAGTACTTC. This rearrangement joins TRBV4-2 to TRBJ2-4, with a tentative D call TRBD2 (5 bases). The CDR3 covers 19 residues. Germline V gene data show CDR1 as LGHNA and CDR2 as YNFKEQ.

This clonotype was found many times. V gene TRBV20-1 combines with J gene TRBJ1-2; 7 bases are shared with TRBD1. Germline V lookup: CDR1 DFQATT, CDR2 SNEGSKA (reference sequence). The V segment lost 5 bases and the J segment 7 bases; nucleotides outside the gene matches: 7. There are 12 residues in the CDR3. CDR3 sequence: CSAPDRIGGYTF. The CDR3 region has the DNA TGCAGTGCTCCGGACAGGATCGGTGGCTACACCTTC.

This clonotype was counted a single time. J is TRBJ2-7 and V is TRBV14; 7 positions match TRBD1. Germline CDR1 is SGHDN and CDR2 is FVKESK. The trim removed 8 bases at V and 4 bases at J, leaving 11 bases unmatched. The CDR3 totals 14 residues. The CDR3 loop is CASGPGQRMYEQYF. The CDR3 coding sequence is TGTGCCAGCGGACCGGGACAGAGGATGTACGAGCAGTACTTC.

This clonotype was seen a single time. A much larger clone lies a single base off, so this may be a read error. This chain uses TRBV7-9 with TRBJ2-7; the D is unclear. The V gene's germline CDR1 is SEHNR and CDR2 FQNEAQ (reference sequence). The CDR3 totals 11 residues. In DNA form, the CDR3 reads TGTGTCAGCAGCTTAGCCTACGAGCAGTACTTC. Its translation is CVSSLAYEQYF. Looking up the rest from reference TRBV7-9 and TRBJ2-7 gives the full variable domain: DTGVSQNPRHKITKRGQNVTFRCDPISEHNRLYWYRQTLGQGPEFLTYFQNEAQLEKSRLLSDRFSAERPKGSFSTLEIQRTEQGDSAMYLCVSSLAYEQYFGPGTRLTVT.

On this clonotype: At one end, the junction sequence differs from germline, possibly due to a read error. V usage is TRBV4-2 and J usage is TRBJ2-4, with D hard to call. Germline values: CDR1 LGHNA, CDR2 YNFKEQ. The CDR3 is 16 residues long. The CDR3 region has the DNA TGTGCCGGCAGCCAAGGTGCGGTCTCCCCAGCGAACATTCGGTACTTC. It encodes CAGSQGAVSPANIRYF.

As concerns this clonotype: A read error may be the cause here, since a much bigger clone is one base away. The J gene is TRBJ2-1, the V gene TRBV7-9, with D unresolved. This CDR3 comprises 13 residues. The V gene's germline CDR1 is SEHNR and CDR2 FQNEAQ (reference sequence). CDR3 protein: CASSPRSYNEQLF. The CDR3 DNA sequence: TGTGCCAGCAGCCCGAGGTCCTACAATGAGCAGCTCTTC.

This clonotype was seen a handful of times. This may come from a read error, since a much larger clone is one base off. This chain links TRBV12-3 or TRBV12-4 with TRBJ2-2; tentative D call: TRBD1 (6 bases). There are 15 residues in the CDR3. This chain's CDR3 is CASSLRGPNTVELFF. Written as DNA, the CDR3 is TGTGCCAGCAGTCTCAGGGGACCCAACACCGTGGAGCTGTTTTTT.

This clonotype was counted many times. CDR3 nucleotides: TGCAGCGTCAGGGCCAACACCGGGGAGCTGTTTTTT. This translates into CSVRANTGELFF. J is TRBJ2-2 and V is TRBV29-1; possible D gene TRBD1, 5 bases. The CDR3 length is 12 residues. Germline loops: CDR1 SQVTM, CDR2 ANQGSEA. Trimming removed 6 bases at V and 2 bases at J, with 7 bases between.

The chain is built from TRBV11-1 and TRBJ2-3; no clear D. The V and J ends lost 9 bases and 9 bases respectively, with 16 bases between them. Germline loops: CDR1 SGHAT, CDR2 FQDESV (reference sequence). This CDR3 has 12 amino acids. CDR3 nucleotides: TGTGCCAGGGGCTACTCTCTAGACACGCAGTATTTT. This sequence encodes CARGYSLDTQYF.

Comment on this clonotype: Because it lacks the conserved phenylalanine or tryptophan at the end, this CDR3 is likely a read error. The chain uses TRBV12-3 or TRBV12-4 and TRBJ2-7, with D possibly being TRBD1 (5 bases). The CDR3 extends over 13 amino acids. Between the trimmed V and J ends, which lost 3 bases and 3 bases, there was a span of 9 bases. The CDR3 loop is CASSLNRLYEQYL. In DNA, the CDR3 is TGTGCCAGCAGTTTGAACAGGCTCTACGAGCAGTACTTA.

Turning to this clonotype: Compared with germline, one end of the junction differs, possibly owing to a read error. This chain links TRBV6-5 with TRBJ1-5; D call uncertain. The CDR3 has 19 residues. Germline-derived CDR1 and CDR2 are MNHEY and SVGAGI. CDR3 DNA: TGTGCCAGCAGATCAAGTCGGACCGTACGATGGAATAGCAATCAGCTCCAGCATTTT. It is translated as CASRSSRTVRWNSNQLQHF.

The chain carries TRBV21-1 and TRBJ2-1. TRBV21-1 is labeled a pseudogene. There are 16 residues in the CDR3. The CDR3: CASSNSEGRPYNEQFF. DNA for the CDR3: TGTGCCAGCAGCAATAGTGAAGGGCGCCCCTACAATGAGCAGTTCTTC.

This clonotype was seen once. A much bigger clone sits one base away, suggesting this may be a read error. Here the CDR3 reads CSVSPGFPEYTDTQYF. For the CDR3, the DNA is TGCAGTGTTAGCCCCGGGTTTCCGGAATACACAGATACGCAGTATTTT. This chain connects TRBV20-1 to TRBJ2-3; D ambiguous. Trimming took 7 bases from V and 2 from J, leaving 22 bases between them. The germline V gene has CDR1 DFQATT and CDR2 SNEGSKA (reference sequence). There are 16 residues in the CDR3.